Following are 27 T cell receptor beta chains from one sample sequenced in a study of blood T cells in healthy people across ages. With a J-beta primer mix and a sample-barcoded 5' primer, a second PCR ran 7 to 11 cycles. TCRdb reanalysed the 5' RACE reads using MiXCR and keeps one entry per CDR3 protein. The table shows about 1.5 million distinct CDR3 sequences, with roughly 43% occurring only once. The source material was blood. These receptors all come from a woman aged 18-30 years in good health.

This chain links TRBV27 with TRBJ2-7; the match to TRBD2 covers 12 bases. Germline loops: CDR1 MNHEY, CDR2 SMNVEV (reference sequence). The V segment lost 6 bases and the J segment 6 bases; nucleotides outside the gene matches: 12. CDR3 size: 16 residues. CDR3 sequence reads: CASRASGGAGQSEQYF. In DNA, the CDR3 is TGTGCCAGCAGAGCTAGCGGGGGGGCCGGTCAATCCGAGCAGTACTTC.

The rearrangement links TRBV7-9 to TRBJ1-1; a possible D gene is TRBD1 (5 bases). From germline, CDR1 is SEHNR and CDR2 FQNEAQ (reference sequence). This CDR3 contains 13 residues. Deletions cut 4 bases from V and 4 bases from J, with 10 bases between. The CDR3 coding sequence is TGTGCCAGCAGCTGGGACGGGAGCACTGAAGCTTTCTTT. It is translated as CASSWDGSTEAFF.

There are a few counts of this clonotype. The chain carries TRBV20-1 and TRBJ2-1; 7 bases fit TRBD2. Germline CDR1 reads DFQATT; CDR2 reads SNEGSKA (reference sequence). The CDR3 loop spans 15 amino acids. Trimming removed 1 base from V and 3 bases from J; junction bases left unmatched: 6. CDR3 sequence: CSARARTRYYNEQFF. CDR3 bases: TGCAGTGCTAGAGCCCGGACTAGGTACTACAATGAGCAGTTCTTC.

This clonotype was counted a few times. The V and J genes are TRBV12-3 or TRBV12-4 and TRBJ2-3; 7 bases match TRBD1. Germline trimming cut 5 bases from V and 5 bases from J; bases unmatched to any gene: 4. This CDR3 contains 13 residues. The CDR3 nucleotides read TGTGCCAGCAGTCCGGACAGGATAGATACGCAGTATTTT. This encodes CASSPDRIDTQYF.

Remarks on this clonotype: With a much larger clone just one base away, this may be a read error. The rearrangement joins TRBV29-1 to TRBJ1-2; D uncertain. This CDR3 comprises 12 residues. Trimming shortened V by 7 bases and J by 0 bases, and 9 bases separated the two germline ends. Germline loops: CDR1 SQVTM, CDR2 ANQGSEA. The CDR3 loop is CSAIRTNYGYTF. The CDR3 bases are TGCAGCGCTATCAGGACTAACTATGGCTACACCTTC.

The chain's CDR3 is CASSQDRFLNEKLFF. The CDR3 DNA reads as TGCGCCAGCAGCCAAGATAGGTTCCTGAATGAAAAACTGTTTTTT. The rearrangement links TRBV4-3 to TRBJ1-4; D not resolved. Trimming shortened V by 0 bases and J by 5 bases, and 10 bases separated the two germline ends. CDR3 length: 15 amino acids. Per the germline V gene, CDR1 is LGHNA and CDR2 is YSLEER.

The DNA for the CDR3 is TGTGCCAGTAGTATTACTGGACAGACTGGAAACACCATATATTTT. Protein product: CASSITGQTGNTIYF. The chain has TRBV19 and TRBJ1-3; perhaps TRBD1 as D (6 bases). Germline values: CDR1 LNHDA, CDR2 SQIVND (reference sequence). The CDR3 totals 15 residues. V was cut by 3 bases and J by 2 bases, with 11 bases left in between.

The chain joins TRBV12-3 or TRBV12-4 to TRBJ2-7, with TRBD2 identical over 12 bases. This CDR3 is 16 amino acids long. The junction had 13 bases not matched to a gene; V was cut back by 4 bases and J by 9 bases. The DNA for the CDR3 is TGTGCCAGCAGTTGGACTAGCGGGGCTCCGCTTAATCGGCAGTACTTC. This sequence encodes CASSWTSGAPLNRQYF.

This clonotype was counted a few times. The chain has TRBV7-2 and TRBJ2-2, with D unresolved. The CDR3 loop spans 18 amino acids. Germline values: CDR1 SGHTA, CDR2 FQGNSA. V was shortened by 5 bases and J by 0 bases, with 19 bases between the two germline ends. As DNA, the CDR3 is TGTGCCAGCAGCAAAGTTGTGCGGAGCGCCTCGAACACCGGGGAGCTGTTTTTT. Its translation is CASSKVVRSASNTGELFF.

This chain joins TRBV2 and TRBJ2-3; TRBD2 agrees at 11 bases. V dropped 7 bases and J dropped 0; count of bases not matched to a gene: 12. The CDR3 is 18 amino acids. From germline, CDR1 is SNHLY and CDR2 FYNNEI. CDR3 coding DNA: TGTGCCAGCATTGTCGGGACTAGCGGAATCTATAGCACAGATACGCAGTATTTT. Translating it yields CASIVGTSGIYSTDTQYF.

The chain couples TRBV29-1 to TRBJ1-3, with D possibly matching TRBD1 (6 bases). The germline V and J ends were trimmed by 7 bases and 4 bases, with 17 bases remaining between them. The germline V gene encodes CDR1 SQVTM and CDR2 ANQGSEA. The CDR3 is made up of 14 amino acids. The CDR3 bases are TGCAGCGCTGCACTACAGGGCTCAGGAAACACCATATATTTT. Encoded protein: CSAALQGSGNTIYF.

This clonotype was counted once. The J gene is TRBJ1-3, the V gene TRBV7-9; D call uncertain. V was trimmed by 6 bases and J by 8 bases, leaving 14 bases between them. The CDR3 runs to 13 residues. Germline CDR1 reads SEHNR; CDR2 reads FQNEAQ (reference sequence). CDR3 DNA sequence: TGTGCCAGCAGGAATCCAGGAGTGGACACCATATATTTT. It specifies CASRNPGVDTIYF.

This chain uses TRBV7-2 with TRBJ2-3; D is uncertain. Germline loops: CDR1 SGHTA, CDR2 FQGNSA. The CDR3 is 16 amino acids. Trimming took 0 bases from V and 4 from J, leaving 14 bases between them. CDR3 protein: CASSLAPMARSDTQYF. The CDR3 nucleotides are TGTGCCAGCAGCTTAGCCCCTATGGCCCGCTCAGATACGCAGTATTTT.

This chain uses TRBV18 with TRBJ2-1; unclear D gene. V was trimmed by 3 bases and J by 13 bases, leaving 13 bases between them. Germline V gene sequence: CDR1 KGHSH, CDR2 LQKENI. The CDR3 sequence is 12 residues long. CDR3 amino acids: CASSPHPETQFF. CDR3 bases: TGTGCCAGCTCACCTCACCCAGAGACCCAGTTCTTC.

The gene calls are TRBV6-1 and TRBJ2-1; 9 bases match TRBD2. The CDR3 consists of 16 residues. Germline V gene lookup returns CDR1 MNHNS and CDR2 SASEGT. V trimming: 4 bases; J trimming: 12 bases; junction bases outside the gene matches: 16. The CDR3: CASSASGTSPGRGQFF. In DNA, the CDR3 is TGTGCCAGCAGTGCCTCCGGGACTAGCCCTGGAAGGGGGCAGTTCTTC.

The rearrangement joins TRBV4-1 to TRBJ2-1; D tentatively fits TRBD1 or TRBD2 (5 bases each). TRBJ2-7 explains the end of the DNA better; the J call may be wrong. This CDR3 is built from 16 residues. Germline V gene lookup returns CDR1 MGHRA and CDR2 YSYEKL. Here the CDR3 reads CASSQDLGTRNNEQYF. The CDR3 DNA follows: TGCGCCAGCAGCCAAGACCTCGGGACCCGAAATAATGAGCAGTACTTC.

This chain joins TRBV5-6 and TRBJ1-3, with a weak D call TRBD1 (5 bases). Germline CDR1 and CDR2: SGHDT and YYEEEE. The ends were cut back, 0 bases at V and 4 bases at J, with 14 bases in the middle. There are 16 residues in the CDR3. The CDR3 nucleotides are TGTGCCAGCAGCTTGGTCGCAGGGTCCGCGGGAAACACCATATATTTT. Protein sequence: CASSLVAGSAGNTIYF.

V is TRBV19 and J is TRBJ2-1; tentative D call: TRBD1 (5 bases). CDR1 is LNHDA, CDR2 SQIVND, per germline (reference sequence). This CDR3 contains 17 residues. V lost 1 base and J lost 0, with 13 bases in between. For the CDR3, the DNA is TGTGCCAGTAGTATAGCCGTGGGGCTGTTCTCCTACAATGAGCAGTTCTTC. This sequence encodes CASSIAVGLFSYNEQFF.

The rearrangement links TRBV12-3 or TRBV12-4 to TRBJ2-3; TRBD2 matches 8 bases. Trimming took 4 bases from V and 2 from J; bases not matched to a gene: 5. The CDR3 contains 15 residues. This CDR3 reads CASSYNSGATDTQYF. CDR3 sequence (DNA): TGTGCCAGCAGTTACAATAGCGGGGCCACAGATACGCAGTATTTT.

This clonotype was detected a few times. The chain has TRBV7-2 and TRBJ2-3; TRBD2 aligns across 13 bases. Germline values: CDR1 SGHTA, CDR2 FQGNSA. This CDR3 is 14 amino acids long. Trimming took 5 bases from V and 7 from J; bases not matched to a gene: 3. Here the CDR3 reads CASSTGLAGYTQYF. In nucleotides, the CDR3 is TGTGCCAGCAGCACGGGACTAGCGGGATATACGCAGTATTTT.

The chain joins TRBV7-9 to TRBJ2-7, with D unresolved. Trimming removed 0 bases at V and 0 bases at J, with 9 bases between. CDR3 length equals 15 residues. Germline V gives CDR1 SEHNR, CDR2 FQNEAQ (reference sequence). This CDR3 reads CASSLARFGSYEQYF. The DNA of the CDR3 is TGTGCCAGCAGCTTAGCCAGGTTTGGCTCCTACGAGCAGTACTTC. Supplemented by reference TRBV7-9 and TRBJ2-7, the full variable domain reads DTGVSQNPRHKITKRGQNVTFRCDPISEHNRLYWYRQTLGQGPEFLTYFQNEAQLEKSRLLSDRFSAERPKGSFSTLEIQRTEQGDSAMYLCASSLARFGSYEQYFGPGTRLTVT.

The rearrangement links TRBV10-3 to TRBJ2-2; D not certain. CDR3 length: 14 amino acids. The germline V and J ends were trimmed by 8 bases and 4 bases, with 14 bases remaining between them. Per germline, CDR1 ENHRY and CDR2 SYGVKD. The CDR3 sequence is CAIGDPLGTGELFF. CDR3 in DNA: TGTGCCATCGGCGACCCCCTGGGCACCGGGGAGCTGTTTTTT.

This clonotype was seen a handful of times. This CDR3 reads CASSFVDSPLHF. In DNA, the CDR3 is TGTGCCAGCAGTTTTGTGGATTCACCCCTCCACTTT. The chain links TRBV28 to TRBJ1-6, with unresolved D. Trimming took off 3 bases at V and 8 bases at J, with 5 bases between the two ends. The CDR3 sequence is 12 residues long. The germline V gene has CDR1 MDHEN and CDR2 SYDVKM.

The chain joins TRBV11-2 to TRBJ1-1; D perhaps matches TRBD1 (5 bases). The CDR3 covers 14 residues. V was trimmed by 5 bases and J by 8 bases, leaving 18 bases between them. Germline CDR1 reads SGHAT; CDR2 reads FQNNGV. The CDR3 loop is CASSLGMGGEEAFF. CDR3 nucleotides: TGTGCCAGCAGCCTAGGGATGGGGGGAGAGGAAGCTTTCTTT.

About this clonotype: This sequence may be a read error, since a much larger clone differs from it by one base. V usage is TRBV6-2 or TRBV6-3 and J usage is TRBJ2-5; maybe TRBD1 (6 bases). The CDR3 sequence is 17 residues long. Trimming cost V 5 bases and J 11 bases, with 30 bases left between them. Per germline, CDR1 MNHEY and CDR2 SVGEGT. The CDR3 here is CASSPPGTGRFINEQYF. The DNA for the CDR3 is TGTGCCAGCAGTCCCCCTGGAACAGGGCGGTTCATCAATGAGCAGTACTTC.

This clonotype was seen more than once but under ten times. The genes are TRBV20-1 and TRBJ1-1, with D unresolved. Trimming left V 1 base short and J 5 bases short, with 8 bases between. This CDR3 is 12 amino acids long. Germline assignment: CDR1 DFQATT and CDR2 SNEGSKA (reference sequence). CDR3 in amino acids: CSARGSGTEAFF. CDR3 nucleotide sequence: TGCAGTGCTAGAGGGAGCGGGACTGAAGCTTTCTTT.

The chain couples TRBV7-2 to TRBJ2-1; possible D gene TRBD2, 5 bases. The end of the DNA aligns better with TRBJ2-7, so the J call may be wrong. The CDR3 loop spans 16 amino acids. CDR1 and CDR2 (germline): SGHTA, FQGNSA. CDR3 amino acids: CASSSKRLNSYNEQYF. Here the CDR3 DNA reads TGTGCCAGCAGCTCCAAGAGACTAAACTCCTACAATGAGCAGTACTTC.